These 11 T cell receptor beta chains were all obtained from the same sample, sequenced in a study of blood T cells in healthy people across ages. A sample-barcoded 5' primer and a J-beta primer mix were used in a second PCR of roughly 7 to 11 cycles. From the 5' RACE reads, TCRdb called clonotypes with MiXCR, one entry per CDR3 protein. This sample has 1.2 million to 1.5 million distinct CDR3 sequences, with about 40% found just once. Sequencing was carried out using blood. The receptor set was obtained from a woman aged 18-29 years in good health.

The CDR3 loop is CAIREGPSSDTQYF. The DNA of the CDR3 is TGTGCCATCAGGGAGGGACCCTCGTCAGATACGCAGTATTTT. The V call is TRBV10-3, the J call TRBJ2-3, with a possible D match to TRBD2 (6 bases). Trimming took off 6 bases at V and 4 bases at J, with 14 bases between the two ends. CDR1 and CDR2 (germline): ENHRY, SYGVKD. This CDR3 comprises 14 residues.

The gene calls are TRBV6-2 or TRBV6-3 and TRBJ2-5; 7 nucleotides align to TRBD1. The CDR3 totals 14 residues. Germline V gene lookup returns CDR1 MNHEY and CDR2 SVGEGT. V was clipped by 5 bases and J by 1 base; unmatched bases: 4. DNA for the CDR3: TGTGCCAGCAGTGACGGGACAGCCCAAGAGACCCAGTACTTC. This gives the protein CASSDGTAQETQYF.

The rearrangement uses TRBV4-1 and TRBJ1-6; no reliable D call. CDR3 size: 17 residues. Germline loops: CDR1 MGHRA, CDR2 YSYEKL. V shed 1 base and J shed 6 bases, with 16 bases lying between them. The CDR3 reads CASSQGAAAKVNSPLHF. The CDR3 nucleotides are TGCGCCAGCAGCCAAGGGGCGGCCGCGAAAGTTAATTCACCCCTCCACTTT.

This clonotype was seen only once. The chain carries TRBV9 and TRBJ1-1; TRBD1 is a possible D gene (6 bases). Trimming cost V 1 base and J 6 bases, with 10 bases left between them. Germline CDR1 reads SGDLS; CDR2 reads YYNGEE. CDR3 length equals 13 residues. The CDR3 loop reads CASSVSQGSEAFF. CDR3 DNA sequence: TGTGCCAGCAGCGTATCACAGGGTTCTGAAGCTTTCTTT.

This clonotype was observed once. The J gene is TRBJ2-1, the V gene TRBV5-1; 14 nucleotides align to TRBD2. The CDR3 totals 18 residues. The trim removed 4 bases at V and 1 base at J, leaving 7 bases unmatched. Per germline, CDR1 SGHRS and CDR2 YFSETQ. The chain's CDR3 is CASSTGLAGAKSYNEQFF. The DNA of the CDR3 is TGCGCCAGCAGCACGGGACTAGCGGGAGCTAAGTCCTACAATGAGCAGTTCTTC.

Here the CDR3 reads CASSSDWDKYEAFF. As DNA, the CDR3 is TGTGCCAGCAGCTCTGACTGGGACAAATATGAAGCTTTCTTT. The chain joins TRBV7-9 to TRBJ1-1; perhaps TRBD1 as D (6 bases). This CDR3 contains 14 residues. With 4 bases removed from V and 7 bases from J, the gap between germline ends came to 16 bases. Germline CDR1 reads SEHNR; CDR2 reads FQNEAQ (reference sequence).

This clonotype was detected a few times. The CDR3 spells CASSPRDPGTEAFF. CDR3 coding DNA: TGCGCCAGCAGCCCCCGGGACCCGGGTACTGAAGCTTTCTTT. This chain links TRBV4-1 with TRBJ1-1; D possibly corresponds to TRBD1 (5 bases). The germline gives CDR1 MGHRA, CDR2 YSYEKL. V was trimmed by 4 bases and J by 5 bases, leaving 14 bases between them. There are 14 residues in the CDR3.

The gene calls are TRBV5-6 and TRBJ1-1; D gene uncertain. CDR3 length: 16 amino acids. The V end was cut by 4 bases, the J end by 0 bases, with 16 bases between. Germline CDR1 and CDR2: SGHDT and YYEEEE. CDR3 DNA: TGTGCCAGCAGCCCCTCCGGACGGACTTTGAACACTGAAGCTTTCTTT. Translating gives CASSPSGRTLNTEAFF.

A remark on this clonotype: An end of the junction differs from the germline gene, which may be a read error. V is TRBV27 and J is TRBJ1-1; 7 nucleotides agree with TRBD1. The length of the CDR3 is 14 residues. CDR1 and CDR2 from the germline V gene are MNHEY and SMNVEV (reference sequence). DNA for the CDR3: TGTGTCAGCATTAGCAGGGGGGAAGACACTGAAGCTTTCTTT. Amino acid sequence: CVSISRGEDTEAFF.

The rearrangement joins TRBV9 to TRBJ2-1, with 10 bases matching TRBD2. V gave up 4 bases and J gave up 6 bases; unmatched junction bases: 10. The germline gives CDR1 SGDLS, CDR2 YYNGEE. The CDR3 spans 16 residues. DNA for the CDR3: TGTGCCAGCAGCTGGAGCGGGGGGGGGGCCTCCAATGAGCAGTTCTTC. Amino acids: CASSWSGGGASNEQFF.

This clonotype came up once. The chain carries TRBV10-3 and TRBJ1-2; D unclear. The CDR3 covers 13 residues. The V end lost 4 bases, the J end lost 3 bases, and 9 bases lay between the germline ends. Germline CDR1 and CDR2: ENHRY and SYGVKD. The CDR3 region is CAISVGLDYGYTF. CDR3 nucleotide sequence: TGTGCCATCAGTGTAGGGTTGGACTATGGCTACACCTTC.